This TCR beta chain comes out of a study of control samples from healthy donors and cancer patients. J lost 4 bases, V lost 5 bases, and 9 bases had no gene match. Germline V gene data show CDR1 as SGHNT and CDR2 as YENEEA. This CDR3 region has 16 residues. Produced via immunoSEQ multiplex PCR; TCRdb's table is partial and in-frame only. This table has over 85,000 clones, roughly 88% appearing once. This chain joins TRBV11-3 and TRBJ2-1; 9 bases match TRBD2. This clonotype originated in a woman aged 55-75 years with lung cancer. Sequenced: PBMCs. The CDR3 sequence is CASSPGSSGGYNEQFF. In nucleotides, the CDR3 is TGTGCCAGCAGCCCCGGGTCCAGCGGGGGGTACAATGAGCAGTTCTTC.